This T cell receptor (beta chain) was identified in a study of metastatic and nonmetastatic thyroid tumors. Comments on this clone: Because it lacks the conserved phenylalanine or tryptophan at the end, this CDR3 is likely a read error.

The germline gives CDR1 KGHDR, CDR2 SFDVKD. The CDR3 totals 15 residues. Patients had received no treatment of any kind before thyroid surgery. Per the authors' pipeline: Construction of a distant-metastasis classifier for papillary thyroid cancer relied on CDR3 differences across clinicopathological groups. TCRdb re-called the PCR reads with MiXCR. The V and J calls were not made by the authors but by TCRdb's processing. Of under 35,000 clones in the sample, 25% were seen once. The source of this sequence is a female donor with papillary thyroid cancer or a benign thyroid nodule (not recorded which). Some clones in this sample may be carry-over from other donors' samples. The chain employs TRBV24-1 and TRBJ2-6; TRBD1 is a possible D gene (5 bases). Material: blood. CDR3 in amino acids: CATSDLRSGANLLTC. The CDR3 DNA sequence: TGTGCGACCAGTGATTTGCGATCTGGGGCCAACCTCCTGACTTGC.